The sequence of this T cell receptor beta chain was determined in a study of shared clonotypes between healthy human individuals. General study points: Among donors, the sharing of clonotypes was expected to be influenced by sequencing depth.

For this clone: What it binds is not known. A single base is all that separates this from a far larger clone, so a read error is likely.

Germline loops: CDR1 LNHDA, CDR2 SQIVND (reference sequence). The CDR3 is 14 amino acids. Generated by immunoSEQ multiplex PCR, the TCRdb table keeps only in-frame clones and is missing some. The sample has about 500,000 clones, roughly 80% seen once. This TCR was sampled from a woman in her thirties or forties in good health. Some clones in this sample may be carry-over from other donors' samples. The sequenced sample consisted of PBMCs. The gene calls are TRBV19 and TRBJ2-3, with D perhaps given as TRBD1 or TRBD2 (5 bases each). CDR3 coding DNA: TGTGCCTGTAGTATCGGGGCAGACACAGATACGCAGTATTTT. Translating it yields CACSIGADTDTQYF.